This T cell receptor (beta chain) was sequenced during a study of blood T cell repertoires in COVID-19 (TCRdb year 2020). Regarding the complete study: Samples covering the acute and convalescent phases of COVID-19 were provided by collaborators in the United States, Italy and Spain. Subjects who had been exposed to COVID-19, were actively infected with it, or had recovered from it provided the deeply sampled blood TCRbeta repertoires that made up the dataset. Samples came from the ongoing ImmuneRACE study (first 160 participants) plus 1,254 subjects from 6 global collaborators. HLA class I and class II types, where available, came from metadata supplied by the sample provider rather than from assay-based typing. Nearly every sample came with metadata listing a de-identified subject ID, COVID-19 status, age in years and sex. The repertoires were made available in a free public database intended to serve as a resource for research on the immune response to SARS-CoV-2. The prospective study material was composed of cDNA or gDNA derived from T cells, B-cell-depleted T cells, or PBMCs.

The paper's findings and limits, for the study overall: Clinical and demographic metadata were provided uncurated, with the amount varying by source and participant.

Participants in the prospective study were enrolled through a virtual design, were aged about 18 to 100 years, and lived in roughly 26 United States geographic areas. In the prospective study, cohorts were assigned on the basis of participant-reported clinical history obtained from a screening survey and a study questionnaire. Recovered participants in ImmuneRACE Cohort 3 were defined by two consecutive negative NP/OP PCR tests, clearance by a healthcare professional, or resolution of symptoms. In the prospective study, mobile phlebotomists collected whole blood, serum and a nasopharyngeal or oropharyngeal swab from each participant. Prospective study participants could optionally give additional blood draws and questionnaires over an approximately two-month period. Blood samples from the prospective study were shipped frozen or at room temperature prior to DNA extraction. CDR1 and CDR2 are drawn from the germline V gene (reference sequence): LNHDA, SQIVND. The CDR3 numbers 17 residues from cysteine through phenylalanine. This entry keeps only the CDR3 DNA: 51 bases, framed from base 1. Trimming accounts for 5 bases at V and 7 bases at J, while the number of junction bases matched to no gene is 13.

The immunoSEQ Assay, a bias-controlled multiplex PCR, was used to amplify TCRbeta CDR3 regions from genomic DNA. From the authors' description of their analysis: The number of nucleated cells in each sample was estimated from the amplification of reference gene primers within the assay. Sequence reads were collapsed and filtered to measure the absolute abundance of every unique TCRbeta CDR3 rearrangement. For each sample, productive Simpson clonality was calculated as the square root of Simpson's diversity index over productive rearrangements. TCRdb carries this immuneACCESS record with in-frame sequences only. Its versions omit some clonotypes, under half of them owing to an unresolved V gene in the studies checked, with the rest unexplained. Clonal size and the V and J genes are those of that table, whereas D and trimming came from the DNA. The sample data list nearly 200,000 clones, and about 80% of these were observed just once. The top ten clones comprise approximately 7.6% of the sample.

This clone has more than one count but fewer than ten. Its cognate antigen has yet to be identified. No base quality values were provided; no much bigger clone lies one nucleotide off. The rearranged segments are TRBV19 and TRBJ1-6; the central 8 bases match TRBD1. The receptor was isolated from a man in his forties who had recovered from COVID-19. Source material: PBMCs or T cells enriched from blood (not recorded which). The CDR3 amino acid sequence is: CASSGIRGQAGNSPLHF. The nucleotide sequence is TGTGCCAGTAGTGGGATTCGGGGACAGGCTGGGAATTCACCCCTCCACTTT.